This TCR beta chain was sequenced for a study of control samples from healthy donors and cancer patients. CDR1 SGHRS and CDR2 YFSETQ come from the germline V gene. This CDR3 has 14 amino acids. V was clipped by 5 bases and J by 5 bases, with 17 bases between them. Libraries were prepared by immunoSEQ multiplex PCR; TCRdb keeps only in-frame clonotypes and omits some of them. Among about 150,000 clones listed, approximately 93% were seen once. The genes are TRBV5-1 and TRBJ2-7, with D perhaps TRBD1 or TRBD2 (5 bases each). Sequences were obtained from blood. This receptor was identified in a man aged 45-65 years in good health. DNA for the CDR3: TGCGCCAGCAGAGCCTCGGGGACCGCCCACGAGCAGTACTTC. It yields the protein CASRASGTAHEQYF.